This record concerns one T cell receptor (beta chain) sequence. Random-hexamer reverse transcription was applied to about 0.5 to 1 ug RNA. TCR beta CDR3 was amplified by immunoSEQ covering 54 Vbeta and 13 Jbeta. TCRdb reanalysed the immunoSEQ multiplex PCR reads using MiXCR and keeps one entry per CDR3 protein. The data hold 120,000 to 150,000 distinct CDR3 sequences, with approximately 94% observed a single time. The sample comes from a study of CD8 T cells in Susac syndrome. The CDR3 runs 14 residues. V was trimmed by 5 bases and J by 3 bases, leaving 14 bases between them. Healthy donors served as age- and sex-matched controls. TEMRA cells were FACS-enriched and CD8+ and CD4+ T cells negatively isolated.

Sample: CD4+ T cells from PBMCs. This sequence joins TRBV12-3 or TRBV12-4 and TRBJ2-7; either TRBD1 or TRBD2 may supply D (6 bases each). This sequence was found in a human donor in good health. The CDR3 nucleotides are TGTGCCAGCAGTCTACGAGGGGGAGGCTACGAGCAGTACTTC. Translated: CASSLRGGGYEQYF.